By proportion, the clone carrying this TCR delta chain is medium-sized (0.01 to 0.1%). The sample belongs to a study of gamma-delta T cells after stem cell transplantation. The CDR3 is 20 residues long. The ends lost 0 bases at V and 3 bases at J; junction bases unmatched: 16. Germline V gene lookup returns CDR1 GEAIGNYY and CDR2 EKD. TCRdb re-called clones from the RT-PCR reads using CATT. The repertoire consists of over 1,000 delta-chain clones, with 15% to 20% occurring once and the leading ten covering more than 25%. This chain uses TRDV2 with TRDJ1; TRDD3 matches at 12 bases. The sequencing input was gamma-delta T cells. This clonotype was sampled from a human donor. It is not recorded whose cells these are; they may come from a transplant donor. For the CDR3, the DNA is TGTGCCTGTGACACCGTGGGGACTGGGGGATACTTTGTCCTGGCCGATAAACTCATCTTT. This encodes CACDTVGTGGYFVLADKLIF.